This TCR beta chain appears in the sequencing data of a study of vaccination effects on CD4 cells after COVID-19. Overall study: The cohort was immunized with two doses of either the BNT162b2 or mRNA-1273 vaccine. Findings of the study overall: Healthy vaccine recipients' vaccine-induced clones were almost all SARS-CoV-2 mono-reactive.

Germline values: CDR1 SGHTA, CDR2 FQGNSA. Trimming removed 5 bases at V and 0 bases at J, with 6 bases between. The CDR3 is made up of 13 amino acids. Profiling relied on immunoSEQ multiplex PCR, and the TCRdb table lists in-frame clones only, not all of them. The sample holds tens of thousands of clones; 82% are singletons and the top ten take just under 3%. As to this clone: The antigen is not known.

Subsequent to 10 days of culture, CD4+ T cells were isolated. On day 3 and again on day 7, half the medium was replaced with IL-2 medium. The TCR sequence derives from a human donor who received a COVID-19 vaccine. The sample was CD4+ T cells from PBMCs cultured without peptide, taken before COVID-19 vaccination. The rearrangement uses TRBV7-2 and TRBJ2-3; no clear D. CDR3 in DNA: TGTGCCAGCAGCCCCTCTAGCACAGATACGCAGTATTTT. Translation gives CASSPSSTDTQYF.